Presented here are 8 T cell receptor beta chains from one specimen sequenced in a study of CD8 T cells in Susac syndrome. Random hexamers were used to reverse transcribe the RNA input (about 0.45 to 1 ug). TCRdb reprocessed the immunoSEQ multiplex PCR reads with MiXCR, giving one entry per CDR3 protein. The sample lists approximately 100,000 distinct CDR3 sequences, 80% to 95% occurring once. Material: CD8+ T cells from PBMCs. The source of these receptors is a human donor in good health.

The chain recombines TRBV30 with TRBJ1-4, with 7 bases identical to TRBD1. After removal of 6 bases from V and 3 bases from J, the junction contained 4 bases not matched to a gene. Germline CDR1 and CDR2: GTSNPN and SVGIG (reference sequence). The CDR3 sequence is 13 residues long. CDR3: CACDGTANEKLFF. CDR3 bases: TGTGCCTGCGACGGGACAGCTAATGAAAAACTGTTTTTT. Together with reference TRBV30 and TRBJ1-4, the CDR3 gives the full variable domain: SQTIHQWPATLVQPVGSPLSLECTVEGTSNPNLYWYRQAAGRGLQLLFYSVGIGQISSEVPQNLSASRPQDRQFILSSKKLLLSDSGFYLCACDGTANEKLFFGSGTQLSVL.

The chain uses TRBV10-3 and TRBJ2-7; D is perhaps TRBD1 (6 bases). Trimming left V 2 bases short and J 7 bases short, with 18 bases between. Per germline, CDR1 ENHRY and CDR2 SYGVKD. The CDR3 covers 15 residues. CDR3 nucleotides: TGTGCCATCAGTGAGACCTACAGGGCACCGGGGGAGCAGTACTTC. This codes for CAISETYRAPGEQYF.

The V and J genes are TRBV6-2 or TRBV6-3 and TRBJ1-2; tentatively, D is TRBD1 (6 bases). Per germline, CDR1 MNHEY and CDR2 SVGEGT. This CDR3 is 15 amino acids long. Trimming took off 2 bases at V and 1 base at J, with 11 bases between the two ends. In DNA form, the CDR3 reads TGTGCCAGCAGTTACCCGGGACAAGATAACTATGGCTACACCTTC. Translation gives CASSYPGQDNYGYTF.

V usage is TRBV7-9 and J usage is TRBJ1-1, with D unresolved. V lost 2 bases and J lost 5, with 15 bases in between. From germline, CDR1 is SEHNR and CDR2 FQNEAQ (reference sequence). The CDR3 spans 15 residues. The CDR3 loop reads CASSLSSAGRTEAFF. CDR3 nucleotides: TGTGCCAGCAGCTTAAGTTCTGCGGGTAGGACTGAAGCTTTCTTT. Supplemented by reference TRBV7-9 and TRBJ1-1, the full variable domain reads DTGVSQNPRHKITKRGQNVTFRCDPISEHNRLYWYRQTLGQGPEFLTYFQNEAQLEKSRLLSDRFSAERPKGSFSTLEIQRTEQGDSAMYLCASSLSSAGRTEAFFGQGTRLTVV.

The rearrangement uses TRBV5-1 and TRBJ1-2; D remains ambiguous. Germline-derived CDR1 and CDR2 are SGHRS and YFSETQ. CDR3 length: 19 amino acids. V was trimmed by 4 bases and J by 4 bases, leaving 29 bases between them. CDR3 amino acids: CASSNNVTRTHVPLYGYTF. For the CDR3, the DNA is TGCGCCAGCAGCAATAACGTAACCCGGACCCACGTCCCCCTCTATGGCTACACCTTC.

CDR3 sequence reads: CSARPGEVNTEAFF. The CDR3, as DNA: TGCAGTGCTAGGCCCGGGGAGGTAAACACTGAAGCTTTCTTT. This chain uses TRBV20-1 with TRBJ1-1; D not certain. The CDR3 runs to 14 residues. In germline, CDR1 is DFQATT, CDR2 SNEGSKA (reference sequence). V lost 3 bases and J 2 bases, leaving 13 bases between the germline ends.

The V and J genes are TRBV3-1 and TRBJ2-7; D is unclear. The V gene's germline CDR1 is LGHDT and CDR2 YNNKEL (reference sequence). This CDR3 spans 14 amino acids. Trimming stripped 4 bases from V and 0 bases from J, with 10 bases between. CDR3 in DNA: TGTGCCAGCAGCCCCCGGCCCAACTCCTACGAGCAGTACTTC. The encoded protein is CASSPRPNSYEQYF.

The DNA for the CDR3 is TGCGCCAGCAGCCCTCGACAGGATCGTGAAAAACTGTTTTTT. Its protein product is CASSPRQDREKLFF. V usage is TRBV4-3 and J usage is TRBJ1-4, with D tentatively TRBD1 (6 bases). The CDR3 length is 14 residues. CDR1 is LGHNA and CDR2 is YSLEER in the germline V gene. Trimming removed 4 bases at V and 7 bases at J, with 13 bases between.